These 29 T cell receptor beta chains share one sample of origin, sequenced in a study of blood T cell repertoires in COVID-19. Sequencing was performed with immunoSEQ multiplex PCR; in TCRdb, only in-frame clones are kept and a portion is missing. Among approximately 210,000 clones listed, around 82% were seen once. Input material: peripheral blood. These TCRs come from a man in his forties or fifties with active or convalescent COVID-19.

The rearrangement joins TRBV5-1 to TRBJ1-2; 9 bases match TRBD1. Germline CDR1 is SGHRS and CDR2 is YFSETQ. The CDR3 contains 15 residues. V was clipped by 0 bases and J by 7 bases; unmatched bases: 7. The CDR3 protein is CASSLGDREVPGYTF. As DNA, the CDR3 is TGCGCCAGCAGCTTGGGGGACAGGGAGGTCCCTGGCTACACCTTC.

This rearrangement joins TRBV19 to TRBJ1-1; D is possibly TRBD1 (6 bases). V was trimmed by 6 bases and J by 1 base, leaving 9 bases between them. This CDR3 spans 13 amino acids. CDR1 LNHDA and CDR2 SQIVND come from the germline V gene (reference sequence). CDR3 sequence reads: CASRRGQNTEAFF. DNA for the CDR3: TGTGCCAGTAGACGGGGACAGAACACTGAAGCTTTCTTT. Full variable domain (rest looked up from reference TRBV19 and TRBJ1-1): DGGITQSPKYLFRKEGQNVTLSCEQNLNHDAMYWYRQDPGQGLRLIYYSQIVNDFQKGDIAEGYSVSREKKESFPLTVTSAQKNPTAFYLCASRRGQNTEAFFGQGTRLTVV.

This chain joins TRBV2 and TRBJ2-1, with 9 bases identical to TRBD1. The germline V gene has CDR1 SNHLY and CDR2 FYNNEI. CDR3 length equals 16 residues. With V trimmed by 2 bases and J by 3 bases, 5 bases remained unmatched. DNA of the CDR3: TGTGCCAGCAGTGAATCCGGGACAGGGCTCTACAATGAGCAGTTCTTC. This codes for CASSESGTGLYNEQFF.

This clone has more than one count but fewer than ten. This sequence joins TRBV5-1 and TRBJ1-5; 7 bases are shared with TRBD1. The CDR3 has 14 amino acids. The germline V gene has CDR1 SGHRS and CDR2 YFSETQ. J lost 9 bases, V lost 2 bases, and 8 bases had no gene match. CDR3 nucleotides: TGCGCCAGCAGCTTCGGGACAGACCTGTCGCCCCAGCATTTT. It specifies CASSFGTDLSPQHF. The full variable domain, completed using reference TRBV5-1 and TRBJ1-5, is KAGVTQTPRYLIKTRGQQVTLSCSPISGHRSVSWYQQTPGQGLQFLFEYFSETQRNKGNFPGRFSGRQFSNSRSEMNVSTLELGDSALYLCASSFGTDLSPQHFGDGTRLSIL.

This clone showed up just once. J is TRBJ2-2 and V is TRBV19; D is unclear. The ends were cut back, 3 bases at V and 4 bases at J, with 15 bases in the middle. CDR1 LNHDA and CDR2 SQIVND come from the germline V gene (reference sequence). The CDR3 has 16 residues. The CDR3 coding sequence is TGTGCCAGTAGTATGCAGGCTAAGATAAGCACCGGGGAGCTGTTTTTT. Amino acid sequence: CASSMQAKISTGELFF.

The sample holds a few counts of this clone. V gene TRBV4-1 combines with J gene TRBJ2-1, with D perhaps matching TRBD2 (6 bases). This CDR3 contains 18 residues. Germline V gives CDR1 MGHRA, CDR2 YSYEKL. V dropped 0 bases and J dropped 5 bases, with 20 bases sitting between them. CDR3 DNA sequence: TGCGCCAGCAGCCAAGATTCGAGGATAGCGGAGACCGACAATGAGCAGTTCTTC. Its translation: CASSQDSRIAETDNEQFF.

The sample holds one count of this clone. The chain couples TRBV25-1 to TRBJ2-1; D uncertain. Germline CDR1 is MGHDK and CDR2 is SYGVNS. The ends were cut back, 6 bases at V and 2 bases at J, with 14 bases in the middle. There are 15 residues in the CDR3. The CDR3 sequence is CASRVTSNPYNEQFF. The CDR3 DNA follows: TGTGCCAGCAGGGTGACAAGTAACCCCTACAATGAGCAGTTCTTC.

The chain uses TRBV9 and TRBJ2-5, with D possibly TRBD1 on 6 matching bases. CDR3 length equals 15 residues. The V end lost 4 bases, the J end lost 5 bases, and 18 bases lay between the germline ends. The V gene's germline CDR1 is SGDLS and CDR2 YYNGEE. The CDR3 here is CASSSYTGLRETQYF. CDR3 sequence (DNA): TGTGCCAGCAGCTCATACACAGGGCTCCGGGAGACCCAGTACTTC. The whole variable domain, filled in from reference TRBV9 and TRBJ2-5, reads DSGVTQTPKHLITATGQRVTLRCSPRSGDLSVYWYQQSLDQGLQFLIQYYNGEERAKGNILERFSAQQFPDLHSELNLSSLELGDSALYFCASSSYTGLRETQYFGPGTRLLVL.

The V and J genes are TRBV4-1 and TRBJ2-1; 10 bases line up with TRBD2. The CDR3 has 15 amino acids. The V gene end was trimmed by 3 bases and the J gene end by 12 bases; junction bases not matched to a gene: 11. Per germline, CDR1 MGHRA and CDR2 YSYEKL. Written as DNA, the CDR3 is TGCGCCAGCAGCCACCCGGGACTAGCGAGACGCGGGCAGTTCTTC. Amino acids: CASSHPGLARRGQFF.

The chain couples TRBV6-5 to TRBJ2-1; D might be TRBD2 (7 bases). Per the germline V gene, CDR1 is MNHEY and CDR2 is SVGAGI. V lost 8 bases and J lost 8, with 16 bases in between. The CDR3 spans 13 residues. The CDR3 DNA reads TGTGCCAGCTCTGGGGGCGGGAGATATGAGCAGTTCTTC. It translates to CASSGGGRYEQFF.

This chain links TRBV5-5 with TRBJ1-2; D unclear. V lost 4 bases and J lost 4, with 14 bases in between. The CDR3 sequence is 14 residues long. Germline V gene lookup returns CDR1 SGHKS and CDR2 YYEKEE (reference sequence). The CDR3 nucleotides are TGTGCCAGCAGCACGGAGGGATCGGTCTATGGCTACACCTTC. Translating it yields CASSTEGSVYGYTF.

V usage is TRBV11-3 and J usage is TRBJ2-5; 13 nucleotides line up with TRBD2. CDR3 length: 15 residues. Germline assignment: CDR1 SGHNT and CDR2 YENEEA. V gave up 5 bases and J gave up 4 bases; unmatched junction bases: 4. The CDR3 protein is CASSRRTSGRETQYF. In DNA, the CDR3 is TGTGCCAGCAGCAGACGGACTAGCGGGAGAGAGACCCAGTACTTC. Combining the CDR3 with reference TRBV11-3 and TRBJ2-5 gives the whole variable domain EAGVVQSPRYKIIEKKQPVAFWCNPISGHNTLYWYLQNLGQGPELLIRYENEEAVDDSQLPKDRFSAERLKGVDSTLKIQPAELGDSAVYLCASSRRTSGRETQYFGPGTRLLVL.

This sequence joins TRBV5-1 and TRBJ2-5; perhaps TRBD2 as D (6 bases). This CDR3 spans 15 amino acids. Germline-derived CDR1 and CDR2 are SGHRS and YFSETQ. Deletions cut 4 bases from V and 5 bases from J, with 18 bases between. In nucleotides, the CDR3 is TGCGCCAGCAGCGCCTTGGCGGGTGGGAGGGAGACCCAGTACTTC. This encodes CASSALAGGRETQYF. Full variable domain (rest looked up from reference TRBV5-1 and TRBJ2-5): KAGVTQTPRYLIKTRGQQVTLSCSPISGHRSVSWYQQTPGQGLQFLFEYFSETQRNKGNFPGRFSGRQFSNSRSEMNVSTLELGDSALYLCASSALAGGRETQYFGPGTRLLVL.

This clone showed up just once. The V call is TRBV1, the J call TRBJ2-5; TRBD2, the table's D call, was not compared with the DNA. TRBV1 has pseudogene status. The CDR3 spans 16 residues. CDR3 DNA: TGCACCAGCAGCCTGCTAGCGAGACTAGCGGGAGAGACCCAGTACTTC. Translating gives CTSSLLARLAGETQYF.

V gene TRBV28 combines with J gene TRBJ1-2; D possibly corresponds to TRBD1 (5 bases). Germline V lookup: CDR1 MDHEN, CDR2 SYDVKM. The CDR3 runs to 13 residues. The V end lost 10 bases, the J end lost 5 bases, and 17 bases lay between the germline ends. In DNA, the CDR3 is TGTGCCACTCAGACAGACTTCACTTATGGCTACACCTTC. Translation: CATQTDFTYGYTF.

The chain employs TRBV5-6 and TRBJ1-2; 10 bases fit TRBD1. CDR1 SGHDT and CDR2 YYEEEE come from the germline V gene. V gave up 5 bases and J gave up 4 bases; unmatched junction bases: 5. There are 14 residues in the CDR3. This CDR3 is CASSLRTGGYGYTF. CDR3 coding DNA: TGTGCCAGCAGTTTAAGGACAGGGGGCTATGGCTACACCTTC. Together with reference TRBV5-6 and TRBJ1-2, the CDR3 gives the full variable domain: DAGVTQSPTHLIKTRGQQVTLRCSPKSGHDTVSWYQQALGQGPQFIFQYYEEEERQRGNFPDRFSGHQFPNYSSELNVNALLLGDSALYLCASSLRTGGYGYTFGSGTRLTVV.

This clone was seen only once. The chain carries TRBV29-1 and TRBJ2-1, with D possibly TRBD2 on 5 matching bases. The CDR3 covers 12 residues. Looked up from germline, CDR1 is SQVTM and CDR2 is ANQGSEA. Trimming took off 3 bases at V and 6 bases at J, with 9 bases between the two ends. The CDR3 here is CSVDRLRNEQFF. In nucleotides, the CDR3 is TGCAGCGTTGACAGACTACGCAATGAGCAGTTCTTC.

The rearrangement links TRBV24-1 to TRBJ2-3; TRBD2 might be the D (6 bases). This CDR3 is 15 amino acids long. The germline V gene has CDR1 KGHDR and CDR2 SFDVKD. V was cut by 8 bases and J by 4 bases, with 18 bases left in between. The CDR3 bases are TGTGCCACCAATTCCGGGGACTCGGTGTCAGATACGCAGTATTTT. Its protein is CATNSGDSVSDTQYF.

The V call is TRBV11-2, the J call TRBJ2-7; D not resolved. The V end was cut by 0 bases, the J end by 5 bases, with 14 bases between. Germline V lookup: CDR1 SGHAT, CDR2 FQNNGV. This CDR3 spans 15 amino acids. The CDR3 DNA is TGTGCCAGCAGCTTAGATGTTTCCGAGGCAGACGAGCAGTACTTC. It specifies CASSLDVSEADEQYF.

As to this clone: One end of the junction does not line up with germline, which may come from a read error. V usage is TRBV7-8 and J usage is TRBJ2-1, with TRBD2 matching 10 bases. The CDR3 consists of 18 residues. Germline V gives CDR1 SGHVS, CDR2 FQNEAQ. The CDR3 nucleotides read TGTGCCAGCAGCTTAGGCCCTTCTAGCGGGGGACCCTACAGTGAGCAGTTCTTC. This encodes CASSLGPSSGGPYSEQFF.

J is TRBJ1-1 and V is TRBV27, with D unresolved. This CDR3 has 14 amino acids. Germline CDR1 MNHEY, CDR2 SMNVEV (reference sequence). V was clipped by 4 bases and J by 0 bases, with 9 bases between them. CDR3 sequence (DNA): TGTGCCAGCAGTTCCCCTCACATGAACACTGAAGCTTTCTTT. Its translation is CASSSPHMNTEAFF.

This chain connects TRBV15 to TRBJ2-1; TRBD2 might be the D (6 bases). Germline V gene lookup returns CDR1 LNHNV and CDR2 YYDKDF (reference sequence). V lost 0 bases to trimming and J lost 0 bases, with 12 bases between them. This CDR3 has 17 amino acids. The CDR3 DNA sequence: TGTGCCACCAGCAGAGATAGAGCGGGTGTCTCCTACAATGAGCAGTTCTTC. It is translated as CATSRDRAGVSYNEQFF.

This clone was seen a single time. This chain links TRBV2 with TRBJ2-1; TRBD2 matches 8 bases. The V and J ends lost 8 bases and 4 bases, in that order; junction bases with no gene match: 7. The CDR3 is 14 residues long. Germline V gene lookup returns CDR1 SNHLY and CDR2 FYNNEI. DNA of the CDR3: TGTGCCAGCGCGACTAGCGCCCCTTACAATGAGCAGTTCTTC. It encodes CASATSAPYNEQFF.

The chain joins TRBV30 to TRBJ2-3, with D perhaps matching TRBD1 (5 bases). CDR3 length equals 20 residues. The V gene lost 0 bases and the J gene lost 3 bases, with 28 bases spanning the gap. Germline CDR1 is GTSNPN and CDR2 is SVGIG (reference sequence). This chain's CDR3 is CAWSVRQGARIKGSTDTQYF. DNA of the CDR3: TGTGCCTGGAGTGTACGGCAGGGTGCTAGAATCAAGGGATCTACAGATACGCAGTATTTT.

This clone was detected only once. The chain has TRBV5-6 and TRBJ2-7, with 7 bases aligning to TRBD1. This CDR3 is built from 13 residues. The V gene end was trimmed by 4 bases and the J gene end by 2 bases; junction bases not matched to a gene: 3. The germline V gene has CDR1 SGHDT and CDR2 YYEEEE. CDR3 sequence (DNA): TGTGCCAGCAGCATGACAGGGCCCTACGAGCAGTACTTC. As protein: CASSMTGPYEQYF.

This chain joins TRBV28 and TRBJ2-1; 9 bases map to TRBD2. V trimming: 5 bases; J trimming: 3 bases; junction bases outside the gene matches: 5. The CDR3 loop spans 15 amino acids. Germline V gene lookup returns CDR1 MDHEN and CDR2 SYDVKM. The chain's CDR3 is CASSDLAGHYNEQFF. CDR3 coding DNA: TGTGCCAGCAGTGACCTAGCGGGACACTACAATGAGCAGTTCTTC.

The chain carries TRBV5-1 and TRBJ2-1; 10 bases are a match to TRBD2. Looked up from germline, CDR1 is SGHRS and CDR2 is YFSETQ. V shed 2 bases, J shed 0 bases, and the junction held 2 bases outside the gene matches. CDR3 size: 16 residues. The CDR3 loop reads CASSFIAGGSYNEQFF. The CDR3 DNA reads as TGCGCCAGCAGCTTCATAGCGGGGGGCTCCTACAATGAGCAGTTCTTC. Complete variable domain (other parts from reference TRBV5-1 and TRBJ2-1): KAGVTQTPRYLIKTRGQQVTLSCSPISGHRSVSWYQQTPGQGLQFLFEYFSETQRNKGNFPGRFSGRQFSNSRSEMNVSTLELGDSALYLCASSFIAGGSYNEQFFGPGTRLTVL.

This chain uses TRBV6-5 with TRBJ2-7, with D hard to call. This CDR3 has 11 amino acids. Between the trimmed V and J ends, which lost 6 bases and 3 bases, there was a span of 6 bases. Germline CDR1 is MNHEY and CDR2 is SVGAGI. The CDR3 loop is CASRSHYEQYF. In DNA form, the CDR3 reads TGTGCCAGCAGGTCCCACTACGAGCAGTACTTC.

The J gene is TRBJ2-5, the V gene TRBV6-1, with TRBD2 identical over 7 bases. The V gene end was trimmed by 3 bases and the J gene end by 4 bases; junction bases not matched to a gene: 11. The CDR3 is 16 amino acids. Germline CDR1 is MNHNS and CDR2 is SASEGT. The CDR3 reads CASSDGFTGGAETQYF. The CDR3 nucleotides are TGTGCCAGCAGTGATGGATTCACGGGAGGTGCAGAGACCCAGTACTTC.